These T cell receptor beta chains were read from a single sample in a study of blood T cell repertoires in COVID-19. Only in-frame clones appear in the TCRdb table, and some are missing; sequencing was by immunoSEQ multiplex PCR. The sample lists under 250,000 clones; around 85% were seen once. Sequencing input: PBMCs or T cells enriched from blood (not recorded which). These receptors all stem from a woman between 45 and 60 years old with acute COVID-19. CDR3s include the opening cysteine and the closing phenylalanine or tryptophan. A D gene is named only where the DNA matches it firmly. Clone size appears in some rows only: once, few, many, or a class for an expanded clone.

d_gene	v_gene	j_gene	abundance	CDR3aa	CDR3nt
.	TRBV9	TRBJ1-1	.	CASSVAGAPNTEAFF	TGTGCCAGCAGCGTTGCGGGAGCGCCGAACACTGAAGCTTTCTTT
.	TRBV30	TRBJ1-1	.	CAWSVGLAGNTEAFF	TGTGCCTGGAGTGTAGGGCTGGCGGGGAACACTGAAGCTTTCTTT
TRBD1	TRBV9	TRBJ2-2	few	CASSDRGLGGELFF	TGTGCCAGCAGCGACAGGGGGCTCGGCGGGGAGCTGTTTTTT
.	TRBV10-3	TRBJ1-1	.	CAISESGGGNTEAFF	TGTGCCATCAGTGAGTCGGGGGGGGGCAACACTGAAGCTTTCTTT
TRBD1	TRBV7-2	TRBJ1-2	once	CASSLSTGNYGYTF	TGTGCCAGCAGCTTGTCGACAGGGAACTATGGCTACACCTTC
TRBD1	TRBV7-9	TRBJ2-1	.	CASSEYRTGAYNEQFF	TGTGCCAGCAGCGAATACCGGACAGGGGCTTACAATGAGCAGTTCTTC
.	TRBV9	TRBJ1-1	.	CASSVGATGEAFF	TGTGCCAGCAGCGTAGGGGCCACAGGGGAAGCTTTCTTT
.	TRBV29-1	TRBJ2-7	.	CSCSPRSNAYEQYF	TGCAGCTGTTCACCGAGGAGCAACGCCTACGAGCAGTACTTC
TRBD1	TRBV28	TRBJ1-5	.	CASRSGQGLSQPQHF	TGTGCCAGCAGGTCGGGACAGGGTTTGAGTCAGCCCCAGCATTTT
.	TRBV19	TRBJ2-7	.	CASTYEQYF	TGTGCCAGTACTTACGAGCAGTACTTC
TRBD1	TRBV7-8	TRBJ2-7	.	CASSLGPGQGYEQYF	TGTGCCAGCAGCTTAGGGCCGGGACAGGGTTACGAGCAGTACTTC
.	TRBV18	TRBJ1-5	.	CASSPAGSNQPQHF	TGTGCCAGCTCACCCGCAGGGAGCAATCAGCCCCAGCATTTT
TRBD1	TRBV27	TRBJ2-5	.	CASSIRGQETQYF	TGTGCCAGCAGTATCAGGGGGCAAGAGACCCAGTACTTC
.	TRBV7-3	TRBJ2-3	.	CASSLTTAGASTDTQYF	TGTGCCAGCAGCTTAACCACGGCAGGTGCTAGCACAGATACGCAGTATTTT
TRBD1	TRBV7-6	TRBJ1-6	.	CASSLGGTGANSPLHF	TGTGCCAGCAGCTTAGGTGGAACAGGGGCCAATTCACCCCTCCACTTT
TRBD1	TRBV19	TRBJ2-1	.	CASSGPGQAYNEQFF	TGTGCCAGTAGTGGTCCGGGACAGGCCTACAATGAGCAGTTCTTC
.	TRBV18	TRBJ1-6	.	CASSAGGTENSPLHF	TGTGCCAGCTCCGCGGGGGGGACGGAGAATTCACCCCTCCACTTT
.	TRBV3-1/TRBV3-2	TRBJ1-3	once	CASSHRRHRDLATIYF	TGTGCCAGCAGCCACCGAAGGCACAGGGATCTGGCCACCATATATTTT
.	TRBV7-2	TRBJ1-3	.	CASSLVAPSSGNTIYF	TGTGCCAGCAGCTTAGTTGCGCCAAGCTCTGGAAACACCATATATTTT
TRBD1	TRBV9	TRBJ2-5	.	CASSGQGVTETQYF	TGTGCCAGCAGCGGACAGGGGGTAACAGAGACCCAGTACTTC
TRBD2	TRBV27	TRBJ2-3	.	CASSPLAGGNTDTQYF	TGTGCCAGCAGTCCGCTAGCGGGGGGGAACACAGATACGCAGTATTTT
TRBD2	TRBV15	TRBJ2-7	.	CATSRDHLAGGIYEQYF	TGTGCCACCAGCAGAGATCACCTAGCGGGGGGGATCTACGAGCAGTACTTC
.	TRBV19	TRBJ2-7	.	CASSIKEVGQGPFPYEQYF	TGTGCCAGTAGTATAAAGGAAGTAGGGCAGGGGCCCTTCCCCTACGAGCAGTACTTC
.	TRBV5-1	TRBJ1-1	.	CASSLWSTVMNTEAFF	TGCGCCAGCAGCTTGTGGTCTACAGTCATGAACACTGAAGCTTTCTTT
TRBD1	TRBV30	TRBJ1-2	.	CAWLTRTGYDGYTF	TGTGCCTGGCTCACCCGGACAGGCTATGACGGCTACACCTTC